This entry is about one T cell receptor beta chain. Its matching antigen is unknown. After removal of 5 bases from V and 6 bases from J, the junction contained 9 bases not matched to a gene. The CDR3 runs to 16 residues. From germline, CDR1 is SGHTA and CDR2 FQGNSA. Each replicate PCR on the sorted subsets used about 220 ng DNA (around 31,000 T cell genomes). Generated by immunoSEQ multiplex PCR, the TCRdb table keeps only in-frame clones and is missing some. The data contain fewer than 1 million clones, just over 95% of them singletons. Naive CD8 cells lacked CD45RO, underwent positive selection for CCR7 and left out terminally differentiated effector memory CD45RA+ cells. The sample belongs to a study of shared clonotypes between healthy human individuals. Points from the study as a whole: Sharing of clonotypes among donors was expected to vary with sequencing depth.

The receptor was isolated from a man aged 30 to 45 in good health. Material for sequencing was naive CD8+ T cells sorted from blood. The chain recombines TRBV7-2 with TRBJ2-1; 11 nucleotides match TRBD2. CDR3 amino acids: CASSERTSGQINEQFF. In nucleotides, the CDR3 is TGTGCCAGCAGCGAGAGGACTAGCGGGCAGATCAATGAGCAGTTCTTC.